Following are 26 T cell receptor beta chains from one sample sequenced in a study of CD8+ T cells in alopecia areata. cDNA reverse transcribed from extracted RNA served as the sequencing template. Sequenced by immunoSEQ multiplex PCR; TCRdb stores in-frame clones only, minus some. The sample has 95,000 to 150,000 clones, roughly 50% seen once; the top ten hold under 12%. Sequenced material: NKG2D-low CD8+ T cells sorted from blood. These receptors all come from a human donor with alopecia areata.

V gene TRBV29-1 combines with J gene TRBJ2-2; possibly TRBD1 for D (6 bases). The germline V gene has CDR1 SQVTM and CDR2 ANQGSEA. This CDR3 region has 12 residues. V lost 6 bases and J lost 4, with 9 bases in between. This CDR3 is CSVAQGTGELFF. CDR3 nucleotide sequence: TGCAGCGTCGCACAGGGCACCGGGGAGCTGTTTTTT.

The chain is built from TRBV29-1 and TRBJ2-1, with D maybe TRBD1 (5 bases). Germline V CDR1 and CDR2: SQVTM, ANQGSEA. V lost 2 bases to trimming and J lost 6 bases, with 14 bases between them. The CDR3 extends over 14 amino acids. The CDR3: CSVERRQGINEQFF. CDR3 coding DNA: TGCAGCGTTGAAAGGCGGCAGGGAATCAATGAGCAGTTCTTC.

The rearrangement links TRBV29-1 to TRBJ1-4; D not certain. This CDR3 region has 13 residues. V was pared by 7 bases and J by 8 bases, with 17 bases between. Germline V CDR1 and CDR2: SQVTM, ANQGSEA. CDR3 amino acids: CSALGVREEKLFF. CDR3 nucleotides: TGCAGCGCCCTGGGCGTCCGAGAAGAAAAACTGTTTTTT.

This clone showed up just a few times. The chain carries TRBV29-1 and TRBJ2-2; D is ambiguous. The CDR3 loop spans 12 amino acids. With 0 bases removed from V and 7 bases from J, the gap between germline ends came to 6 bases. Germline assignment: CDR1 SQVTM and CDR2 ANQGSEA. CDR3 region: CSVEDWGGELFF. Here the CDR3 DNA reads TGCAGCGTTGAAGATTGGGGCGGGGAGCTGTTTTTT.

The chain employs TRBV9 and TRBJ2-1, with a possible D match to TRBD2 (6 bases). V lost 2 bases and J lost 5, with 11 bases in between. Germline CDR1 SGDLS, CDR2 YYNGEE. The CDR3 sequence is 14 residues long. Here the CDR3 DNA reads TGTGCCAGCAGCGTGGGGACTGGAGACAATGAGCAGTTCTTC. It is translated as CASSVGTGDNEQFF.

This clone was seen more than once but under ten times. This rearrangement joins TRBV23-1 to TRBJ1-1, with D possibly TRBD1 on 5 matching bases. TRBV23-1 counts as an open reading frame of uncertain function. CDR3 size: 14 residues. V was clipped by 5 bases and J by 0 bases, with 10 bases between them. In nucleotides, the CDR3 is TGCGCCAGCAGTTTAGGGGCCCTGAACACTGAAGCTTTCTTT. It yields the protein CASSLGALNTEAFF.

The chain has TRBV27 and TRBJ1-1; D perhaps matches TRBD1 (5 bases). Germline lookup yields CDR1 MNHEY and CDR2 SMNVEV (reference sequence). The CDR3 is made up of 12 amino acids. Trimming took 10 bases from V and 4 from J, leaving 13 bases between them. Here the CDR3 DNA reads TGTGCCACGGGACCGGCGCCCACTGAAGCTTTCTTT. Amino acid sequence: CATGPAPTEAFF.

This chain uses TRBV4-2 with TRBJ2-5; 8 bases map to TRBD2. V was clipped by 4 bases and J by 4 bases; unmatched bases: 8. There are 15 residues in the CDR3. Germline lookup yields CDR1 LGHNA and CDR2 YNFKEQ. DNA of the CDR3: TGTGCCAGCAGCCCAAGTCTGGGACTAGGAGAGACCCAGTACTTC. Translated: CASSPSLGLGETQYF.

This sequence joins TRBV30 and TRBJ2-4, with a weak D call TRBD2 (5 bases). This CDR3 has 12 residues. The V end lost 4 bases, the J end lost 5 bases, and 9 bases lay between the germline ends. CDR1 GTSNPN and CDR2 SVGIG come from the germline V gene (reference sequence). CDR3 in amino acids: CAWTGIQNIQYF. The CDR3 DNA reads TGTGCCTGGACGGGGATACAAAACATTCAGTACTTC. Using reference TRBV30 and TRBJ2-4 for the parts outside the CDR3, the full variable domain is SQTIHQWPATLVQPVGSPLSLECTVEGTSNPNLYWYRQAAGRGLQLLFYSVGIGQISSEVPQNLSASRPQDRQFILSSKKLLLSDSGFYLCAWTGIQNIQYFGAGTRLSVL.

The chain is built from TRBV6-6 and TRBJ2-3; TRBD2 matches 7 bases. With V trimmed by 4 bases and J by 2 bases, 3 bases remained unmatched. Germline-derived CDR1 and CDR2 are MNHNY and SVGAGI (reference sequence). This CDR3 comprises 14 residues. CDR3 DNA: TGTGCCAGCAGTTTGGGACTACCCACAGATACGCAGTATTTT. Its translation: CASSLGLPTDTQYF.

This clone was seen only a few times. The V gene is TRBV19, the J gene TRBJ2-1, with TRBD2 matching over 11 bases. The germline CDR1 and CDR2 sequences are LNHDA and SQIVND (reference sequence). With 7 bases clipped from V and 6 bases from J, the junction kept 8 bases outside the gene matches. The CDR3 length is 15 residues. The CDR3 region is CASKTLAGGVNEQFF. The CDR3 DNA reads TGTGCCAGTAAAACCCTAGCGGGAGGAGTCAATGAGCAGTTCTTC.

This chain uses TRBV5-1 with TRBJ2-7; unclear D gene. V lost 4 bases to trimming and J lost 0 bases, with 14 bases between them. The CDR3 consists of 15 residues. In germline, CDR1 is SGHRS, CDR2 YFSETQ. As DNA, the CDR3 is TGCGCCAGCAGCATCAAGGAATCCCCCTCCTACGAGCAGTACTTC. Its protein is CASSIKESPSYEQYF. The variable domain in full, with the rest retrieved from reference TRBV5-1 and TRBJ2-7, is KAGVTQTPRYLIKTRGQQVTLSCSPISGHRSVSWYQQTPGQGLQFLFEYFSETQRNKGNFPGRFSGRQFSNSRSEMNVSTLELGDSALYLCASSIKESPSYEQYFGPGTRLTVT.

This chain uses TRBV5-6 with TRBJ2-3; possible D gene TRBD2, 5 bases. Germline V gives CDR1 SGHDT, CDR2 YYEEEE. This CDR3 spans 16 amino acids. V lost 0 bases to trimming and J lost 0 bases, with 11 bases between them. In nucleotides, the CDR3 is TGTGCCAGCAGCTTGGCGAAGCGGAGGAGCACAGATACGCAGTATTTT. This codes for CASSLAKRRSTDTQYF.

V is TRBV29-1 and J is TRBJ2-2, with D perhaps matching TRBD2 (5 bases). Germline loops: CDR1 SQVTM, CDR2 ANQGSEA. V was shortened by 4 bases and J by 4 bases, with 10 bases between the two germline ends. The CDR3 extends over 13 amino acids. The CDR3 region is CSVVVTTTGELFF. The CDR3 coding sequence is TGCAGCGTTGTTGTGACTACCACCGGGGAGCTGTTTTTT.

The chain joins TRBV5-6 to TRBJ2-5, with D tentatively TRBD1 (6 bases). Trimming took off 1 base at V and 2 bases at J, with 12 bases between the two ends. The germline gives CDR1 SGHDT, CDR2 YYEEEE. The CDR3 loop spans 15 amino acids. CDR3 coding DNA: TGTGCCAGCAGCTTGAAGAGTCAGGGGCAAGAGACCCAGTACTTC. This encodes CASSLKSQGQETQYF.

V and J are TRBV9 and TRBJ2-7, with 10 nucleotides matching TRBD2. Germline assignment: CDR1 SGDLS and CDR2 YYNGEE. V dropped 4 bases and J dropped 3; count of bases not matched to a gene: 4. The CDR3 runs 14 residues. The CDR3 nucleotides are TGTGCCAGCAGCCCGGGACTAGCGATCTACGAGCAGTACTTC. Amino acids: CASSPGLAIYEQYF.

This clone came up a few times. The genes are TRBV29-1 and TRBJ2-3; D is possibly TRBD1 or TRBD2 (5 bases each). Germline values: CDR1 SQVTM, CDR2 ANQGSEA. Trimming stripped 7 bases from V and 11 bases from J, with 28 bases between. This CDR3 is built from 15 residues. This CDR3 reads CSATLQAGGWEVQYF. In DNA form, the CDR3 reads TGCAGCGCCACCTTACAGGCGGGCGGTTGGGAAGTGCAGTATTTT.

The rearrangement links TRBV29-1 to TRBJ2-7, with 13 bases matching TRBD2. The ends lost 1 base at V and 6 bases at J; junction bases unmatched: 6. Germline V gene data show CDR1 as SQVTM and CDR2 as ANQGSEA. The CDR3 contains 15 residues. In nucleotides, the CDR3 is TGCAGCGTTGAAGGTCCCACTAGCGGGGGGGCCGAGCAGTACTTC. Translating gives CSVEGPTSGGAEQYF.

The chain carries TRBV2 and TRBJ2-1; 7 nucleotides line up with TRBD2. CDR3 length equals 14 residues. Germline lookup yields CDR1 SNHLY and CDR2 FYNNEI. V trimming: 7 bases; J trimming: 0 bases; junction bases outside the gene matches: 3. The DNA for the CDR3 is TGTGCCAGCATTGGGACTACCTCCTACAATGAGCAGTTCTTC. This encodes CASIGTTSYNEQFF.

This clone has more than one count but fewer than ten. The chain links TRBV7-9 to TRBJ2-2; weak D call: TRBD2 (7 bases). V was clipped by 4 bases and J by 7 bases, with 16 bases between them. This CDR3 spans 15 amino acids. The V gene's germline CDR1 is SEHNR and CDR2 FQNEAQ (reference sequence). The CDR3 DNA reads as TGTGCCAGCAGCTCCGGAGGGGGGGAAGGCGGGGAGCTGTTTTTT. This sequence encodes CASSSGGGEGGELFF.

This clone is medium-sized by share. The rearrangement uses TRBV28 and TRBJ2-7, with D perhaps matching TRBD1 (5 bases). Germline-derived CDR1 and CDR2 are MDHEN and SYDVKM. The CDR3 contains 15 residues. V was pared by 5 bases and J by 6 bases, with 20 bases between. The DNA of the CDR3 is TGTGCCAGCAGTCACAAGGGGTCCAGGGTGGTCGAGCAGTACTTC. Translated, it gives CASSHKGSRVVEQYF.

The chain combines TRBV29-1 with TRBJ2-1, with D unclear. Germline CDR1 and CDR2: SQVTM and ANQGSEA. V lost 4 bases and J lost 2, with 9 bases in between. This CDR3 is built from 13 residues. The CDR3, as DNA: TGCAGCGTTGTAGTCACAACCTACAATGAGCAGTTCTTC. Its translation: CSVVVTTYNEQFF.

The rearrangement joins TRBV5-1 to TRBJ1-2; weak D call: TRBD1 (6 bases). CDR1 and CDR2 (germline): SGHRS, YFSETQ. Trimming stripped 3 bases from V and 7 bases from J, with 7 bases between. The CDR3 is 11 amino acids. Here the CDR3 DNA reads TGCGCCAGCAGCTCGGACAGTGGCTACACCTTC. It is translated as CASSSDSGYTF.

J is TRBJ2-3 and V is TRBV6-4; TRBD2 might be the D (5 bases). V dropped 4 bases and J dropped 1 base, with 12 bases sitting between them. The CDR3 totals 15 residues. Germline loops: CDR1 MRHNA, CDR2 SNTAGT. The CDR3 region is CASSVRGGGTDTQYF. The CDR3, as DNA: TGTGCCAGCAGTGTCCGAGGAGGAGGCACAGATACGCAGTATTTT.

CDR3: CASSEGTGRSYEQYF. CDR3 coding DNA: TGTGCCAGCAGTGAGGGGACAGGCCGTTCCTACGAGCAGTACTTC. The V call is TRBV25-1, the J call TRBJ2-7; TRBD1 matches at 8 bases. With 3 bases clipped from V and 1 base from J, the junction kept 5 bases outside the gene matches. Germline values: CDR1 MGHDK, CDR2 SYGVNS. CDR3 length: 15 residues.

The genes are TRBV25-1 and TRBJ2-5; a weak D match, TRBD1 (5 bases). Germline V gives CDR1 MGHDK, CDR2 SYGVNS. V was pared by 3 bases and J by 7 bases, with 12 bases between. The CDR3 is 13 amino acids. CDR3 sequence (DNA): TGTGCCAGCAGTGAGACAGTTCCCATGACCCAGTACTTC. Protein: CASSETVPMTQYF. The whole variable domain, filled in from reference TRBV25-1 and TRBJ2-5, reads EADIYQTPRYLVIGTGKKITLECSQTMGHDKMYWYQQDPGMELHLIHYSYGVNSTEKGDLSSESTVSRIRTEHFPLTLESARPSHTSQYLCASSETVPMTQYFGPGTRLLVL.